Below are 8 T cell receptor beta chains sequenced from a single sample in a study of cytotoxic CD8 clonotypes in ibrutinib-treated CLL. The table came from immunoSEQ multiplex PCR; TCRdb's copy has only in-frame clones and leaves some out. Here the sample spans over 95,000 clones, more than 55% being singletons. Sequences were derived from PBMCs, sampled after 24 months of ibrutinib treatment. Receptor source: a human donor with chronic lymphocytic leukemia.

This clone has just a few counts. The rearrangement uses TRBV14 and TRBJ2-5, with 9 bases matching TRBD1. The CDR3 is 17 amino acids. CDR1 is SGHDN, CDR2 FVKESK, per germline. Trimming took 3 bases from V and 7 from J; bases not matched to a gene: 15. The CDR3 region has the DNA TGTGCCAGCAGCCACCGATGGGACAGGGACCCCAAAGGGACCCAGTACTTC. Protein product: CASSHRWDRDPKGTQYF.

The V and J genes are TRBV29-1 and TRBJ2-1; 8 nucleotides line up with TRBD1. This CDR3 comprises 13 residues. With V trimmed by 0 bases and J by 12 bases, 7 bases remained unmatched. The V gene's germline CDR1 is SQVTM and CDR2 ANQGSEA. CDR3 bases: TGCAGCGTTGAAGAGATAGGACAGGGCCGGCAGTTCTTC. Its protein product is CSVEEIGQGRQFF.

This clone showed up just once. This chain links TRBV7-8 with TRBJ2-5; 7 nucleotides align to TRBD2. Germline V gene lookup returns CDR1 SGHVS and CDR2 FQNEAQ. The CDR3 has 15 amino acids. V was pared by 6 bases and J by 5 bases, with 12 bases of the junction left unmatched. The CDR3 DNA reads TGTGCCAGCAGTTCCCCGTCCGGGGGAGGGGAGACCCAGTACTTC. Residues: CASSSPSGGGETQYF.

This clone has only a few counts. The J gene is TRBJ2-7, the V gene TRBV5-1, with 7 bases matching TRBD1. Germline assignment: CDR1 SGHRS and CDR2 YFSETQ. There are 14 residues in the CDR3. Unmatched junction bases numbered 7, after V lost 0 bases and J lost 7 bases. CDR3 amino acids: CASSLGRGPLEQYF. CDR3 DNA: TGCGCCAGCAGCTTGGGAAGGGGGCCGCTGGAGCAGTACTTC.

This clone was counted a single time. The CDR3 DNA is TGCAGCGTTGCCCAGGGGCCCATGAACACTGAAGCTTTCTTT. It translates to CSVAQGPMNTEAFF. The chain joins TRBV29-1 to TRBJ1-1; possibly TRBD1 for D (6 bases). Trimming removed 4 bases from V and 0 bases from J, with 12 bases in between. Germline CDR1 is SQVTM and CDR2 is ANQGSEA. This CDR3 is 14 amino acids long.

The gene calls are TRBV5-1 and TRBJ1-5; 8 bases align to TRBD1. J lost 4 bases, V lost 4 bases, and 7 bases had no gene match. Germline V gene data show CDR1 as SGHRS and CDR2 as YFSETQ. CDR3 size: 15 residues. The CDR3: CASSEGQGPNQPQHF. The DNA for the CDR3 is TGCGCCAGCAGCGAAGGACAGGGTCCAAATCAGCCCCAGCATTTT.

Written as DNA, the CDR3 is TGTGCCAGCAGCTTGTTAAAGGGGAATTCACCCCTCCACTTT. Encoded protein: CASSLLKGNSPLHF. This chain connects TRBV5-6 to TRBJ1-6; possibly TRBD1 for D (5 bases). CDR3 length equals 14 residues. Looked up from germline, CDR1 is SGHDT and CDR2 is YYEEEE. Deletions cut 1 base from V and 7 bases from J, with 9 bases between.

V gene TRBV2 combines with J gene TRBJ1-2; D uncertain. This CDR3 comprises 12 residues. Germline values: CDR1 SNHLY, CDR2 FYNNEI. Trimming cost V 7 bases and J 7 bases, with 13 bases left between them. The CDR3: CASILEEGGYTF. CDR3 DNA sequence: TGTGCCAGCATCCTAGAGGAAGGTGGCTACACCTTC.